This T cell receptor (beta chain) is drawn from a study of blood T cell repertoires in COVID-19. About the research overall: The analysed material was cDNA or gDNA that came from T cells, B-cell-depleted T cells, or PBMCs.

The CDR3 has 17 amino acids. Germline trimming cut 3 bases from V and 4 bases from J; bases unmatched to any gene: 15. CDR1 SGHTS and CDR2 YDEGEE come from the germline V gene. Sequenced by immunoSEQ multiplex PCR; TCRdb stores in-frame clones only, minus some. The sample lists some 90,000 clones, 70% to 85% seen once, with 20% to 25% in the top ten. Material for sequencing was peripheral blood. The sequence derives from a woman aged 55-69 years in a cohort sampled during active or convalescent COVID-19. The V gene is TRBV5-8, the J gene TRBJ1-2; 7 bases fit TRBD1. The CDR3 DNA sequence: TGTGCCAGCAGCTCAGGCATTCGACAGGGATGGAGCTATGGCTACACCTTC. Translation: CASSSGIRQGWSYGYTF.